Included here is one T cell receptor (beta chain) sequence, with context. Germline assignment: CDR1 SGHDN and CDR2 FVKESK. This CDR3 is 18 amino acids long. The V and J ends lost 0 bases and 6 bases respectively, with 21 bases between them. These data come from a study of OX40 agonist ivuxolimab in advanced cancers. For the study at large: With a range of roughly 23 to 79, age averaged approximately 64 years, and around 83% were male. Prior anti-PD-1, anti-PD-L1 or anti-CTLA-4 therapy did not bar entry, and about 40% had some. Of the patients, three showed partial responses, one with hepatocellular carcinoma and two with cutaneous melanoma.

Clones were sequenced by immunoSEQ multiplex PCR, and TCRdb holds only the in-frame ones, with some missing. The data hold about 77,000 clones, with about 83% observed a single time. The TCR comes from an adult with an advanced solid tumor such as melanoma, head and neck, liver or kidney cancer. The chain recombines TRBV14 with TRBJ2-1, with D maybe TRBD1 (6 bases). The starting material was CD4+ or CD8+ T cells sorted from blood, obtained in a trial of the OX40 agonist ivuxolimab. The CDR3 coding sequence is TGTGCCAGCAGCCAAGATCTGTGGCGGCCAGGGGCCTCCAATGAGCAGTTCTTC. Translating it yields CASSQDLWRPGASNEQFF.